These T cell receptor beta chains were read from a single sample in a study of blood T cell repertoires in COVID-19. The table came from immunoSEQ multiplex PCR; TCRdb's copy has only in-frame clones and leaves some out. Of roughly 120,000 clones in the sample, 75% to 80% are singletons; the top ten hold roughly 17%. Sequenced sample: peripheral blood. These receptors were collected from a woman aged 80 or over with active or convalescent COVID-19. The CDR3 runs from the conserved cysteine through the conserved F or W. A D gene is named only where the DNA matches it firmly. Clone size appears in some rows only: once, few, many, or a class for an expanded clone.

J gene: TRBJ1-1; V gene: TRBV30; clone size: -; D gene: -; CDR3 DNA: TGTGCCTGGAGCCAGGCTGTTCAAGCTTTCTTT; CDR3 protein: CAWSQAVQAFF
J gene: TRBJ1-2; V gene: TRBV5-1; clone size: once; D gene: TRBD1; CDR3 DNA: TGCGCCAGCAGCACGGGACAGGGGGAGAACTATGGCTACACCTTC; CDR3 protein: CASSTGQGENYGYTF
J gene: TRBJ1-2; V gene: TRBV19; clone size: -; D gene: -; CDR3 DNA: TGTGCCAGTAGTATAAGGGGGACCGCTGACTATGGCTACACCTTC; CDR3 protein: CASSIRGTADYGYTF
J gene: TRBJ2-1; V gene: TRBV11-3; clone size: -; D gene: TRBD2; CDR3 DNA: TGTGCCAGCAGCTCCACTCGGACTAGCGGGAGTTGGACCTACAATGAGCAGTTCTTC; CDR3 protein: CASSSTRTSGSWTYNEQFF
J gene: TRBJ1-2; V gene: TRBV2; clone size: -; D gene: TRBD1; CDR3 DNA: TGTGCCAGCAGAGAACCCCGGGACAGGGGGCGAAGGGATGGCTACACCTTC; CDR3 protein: CASREPRDRGRRDGYTF
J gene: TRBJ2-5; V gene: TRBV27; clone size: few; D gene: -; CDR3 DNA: TGTGCCAGCAGCGAACAGGGGGGGGTGGGGACCCAGTACTTC; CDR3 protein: CASSEQGGVGTQYF
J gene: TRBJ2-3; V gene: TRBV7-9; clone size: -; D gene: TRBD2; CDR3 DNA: TGTGCCAGCAGCCCATGGGGACTAGCGGGAGCGGCAGATACGCAGTATTTT; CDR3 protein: CASSPWGLAGAADTQYF
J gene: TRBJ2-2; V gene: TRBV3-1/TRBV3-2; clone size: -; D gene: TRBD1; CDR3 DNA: TGTGCCAGCAGCCAATTCACAGGGGTCGGGGAGCTGTTTTTT; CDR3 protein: CASSQFTGVGELFF
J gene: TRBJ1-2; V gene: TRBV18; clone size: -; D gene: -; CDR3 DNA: TGTGCCAGCTCGTACATCGTCAGGGATTATGGCTACACCTTC; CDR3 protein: CASSYIVRDYGYTF
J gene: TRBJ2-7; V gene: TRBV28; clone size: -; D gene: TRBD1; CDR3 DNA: TGTGCCAGCAGCCCGAGCCGGGACAGAAGACCCTACGAGCAGTACTTC; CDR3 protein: CASSPSRDRRPYEQYF
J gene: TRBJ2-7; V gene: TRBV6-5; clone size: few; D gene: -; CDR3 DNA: TGTGCCAGCACCCGAATAGCGGGTGACAGGTACGAGCAGTACTTC; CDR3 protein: CASTRIAGDRYEQYF
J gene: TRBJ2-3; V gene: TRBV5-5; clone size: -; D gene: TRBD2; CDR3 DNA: TGTGCCGGGGGACTAGCGGGAGGGGATACGCAGTATTTT; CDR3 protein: CAGGLAGGDTQYF
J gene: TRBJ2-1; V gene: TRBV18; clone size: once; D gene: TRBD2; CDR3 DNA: TGTGCCAGCTCATTAGCGGGAGAATCTGAGCAGTTCTTC; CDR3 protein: CASSLAGESEQFF
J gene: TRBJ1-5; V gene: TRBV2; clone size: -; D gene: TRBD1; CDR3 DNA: TGTGCCAGCGGTGAGACAGGGGGATGGAATCAGCCCCAGCATTTT; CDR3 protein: CASGETGGWNQPQHF
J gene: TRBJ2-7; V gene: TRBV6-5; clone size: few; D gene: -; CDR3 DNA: TGTGCCAGCAGTCCCACAGGGACGGCGTCCTACGAGCAGTACTTC; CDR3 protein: CASSPTGTASYEQYF
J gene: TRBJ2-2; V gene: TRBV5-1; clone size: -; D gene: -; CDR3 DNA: TGCGCCAGCAGCTTGGTCCAGTCCTACACCGGGGAGCTGTTTTTT; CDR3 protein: CASSLVQSYTGELFF
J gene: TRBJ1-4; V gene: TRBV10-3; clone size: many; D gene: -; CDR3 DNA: TGTGCCATCAGTAACCCAGGGGACAATGAAAAACTGTTTTTT; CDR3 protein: CAISNPGDNEKLFF
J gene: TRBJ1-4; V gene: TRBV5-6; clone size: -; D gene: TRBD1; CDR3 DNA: TGTGCCAGCAGGGTTTACAGGGGGGATGAAAAACTGTTTTTT; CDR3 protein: CASRVYRGDEKLFF
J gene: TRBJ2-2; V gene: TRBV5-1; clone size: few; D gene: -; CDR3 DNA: TGCGCCAGCAGCTTGGGACTACCGAACACCGGGGAGCTGTTTTTT; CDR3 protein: CASSLGLPNTGELFF
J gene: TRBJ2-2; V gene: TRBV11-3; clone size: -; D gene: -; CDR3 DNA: TGTGCCAGCAGCTCAGGGTTTTCGGACACCGGGGAGCTGTTTTTT; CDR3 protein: CASSSGFSDTGELFF
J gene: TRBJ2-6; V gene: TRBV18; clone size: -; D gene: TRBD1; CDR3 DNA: TGTGCCAGCTCACCGGGACAGGGGAACTCTGGGGCCAACGTCCTGACTTTC; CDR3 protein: CASSPGQGNSGANVLTF
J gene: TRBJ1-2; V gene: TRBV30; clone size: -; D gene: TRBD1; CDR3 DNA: TGTGCCTCCGGACAGGGCGTTGGCTACACCTTC; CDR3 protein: CASGQGVGYTF
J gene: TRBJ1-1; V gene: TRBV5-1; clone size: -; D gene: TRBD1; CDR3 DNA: TGCGCCAGCAGCTCGGGACAGGGGACTGAAGCTTTCTTT; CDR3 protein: CASSSGQGTEAFF
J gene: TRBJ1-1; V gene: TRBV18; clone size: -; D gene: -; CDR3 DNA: TGTGCCAGCTCACCTATCAGGGGTGACACTGAAGCTTTCTTT; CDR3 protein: CASSPIRGDTEAFF
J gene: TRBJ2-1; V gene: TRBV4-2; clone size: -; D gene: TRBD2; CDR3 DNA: TGTGCCAGCAGCCAGAGGGAAACGGCTAGCGGGAGCTTCAATGAGCAGTTCTTC; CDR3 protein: CASSQRETASGSFNEQFF
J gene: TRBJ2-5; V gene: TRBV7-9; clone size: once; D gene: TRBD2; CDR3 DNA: TGTGCCAGCAGCCGGACTAGTCAAGAGACCCAGTACTTC; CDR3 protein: CASSRTSQETQYF
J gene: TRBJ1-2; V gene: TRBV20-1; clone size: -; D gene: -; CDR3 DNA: TGCAGTGCTAGTGGCCTACCTCTGAGCTATGGCTACACCTTC; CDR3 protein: CSASGLPLSYGYTF
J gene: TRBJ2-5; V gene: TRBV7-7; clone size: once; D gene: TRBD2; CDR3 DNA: TGTGCTAGCAGCCCGGGACTAGCGAGAGAGACCCAGTACTTC; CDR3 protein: CASSPGLARETQYF
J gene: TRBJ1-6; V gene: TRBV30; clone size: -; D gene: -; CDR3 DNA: TGTGCCTGGAACCGGGACACTAGTAATTCACCCCTCCACTTT; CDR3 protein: CAWNRDTSNSPLHF
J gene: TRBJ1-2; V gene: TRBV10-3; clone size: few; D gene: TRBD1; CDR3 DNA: TGTGCCATCAGCGCGGACAGGGGGACTGGCTACACCTTC; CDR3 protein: CAISADRGTGYTF
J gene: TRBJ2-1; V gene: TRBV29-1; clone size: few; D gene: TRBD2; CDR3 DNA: TGCAGCGTTGAAGTTGTAAGCGGGAGGGTCCGGTTCTTC; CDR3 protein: CSVEVVSGRVRFF
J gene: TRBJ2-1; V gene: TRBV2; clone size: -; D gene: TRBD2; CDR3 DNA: TGTGCCAGCAGAGCCGGGACTAGCGAGCAAAATGAGCAGTTCTTC; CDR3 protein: CASRAGTSEQNEQFF
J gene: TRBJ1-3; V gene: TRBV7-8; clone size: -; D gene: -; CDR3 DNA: TGTGCCAGCAGCTTCGCGGCAGGGTCTGGAAACACCATATATTTT; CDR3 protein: CASSFAAGSGNTIYF
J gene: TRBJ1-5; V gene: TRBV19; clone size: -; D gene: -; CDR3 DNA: TGTGCCAGTAAGCAGGTTGACAGTCTCAATCAGCCCCAGCATTTT; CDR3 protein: CASKQVDSLNQPQHF
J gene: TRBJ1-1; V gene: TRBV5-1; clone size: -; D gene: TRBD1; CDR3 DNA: TGCGCCAGCAGCTCCGGGACAGGGACTGAAGCTTTCTTT; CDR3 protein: CASSSGTGTEAFF
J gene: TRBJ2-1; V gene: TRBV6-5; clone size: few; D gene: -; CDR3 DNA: TGTGCCAGCAGTTACTCGATAGCGAATGAGCAGTTCTTC; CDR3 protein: CASSYSIANEQFF
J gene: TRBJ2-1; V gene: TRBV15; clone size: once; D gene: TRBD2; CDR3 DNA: TGTGCCACCAGCAGAGGCCTAGGGACTAGCGGGCACAATGAGCAGTTCTTC; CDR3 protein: CATSRGLGTSGHNEQFF
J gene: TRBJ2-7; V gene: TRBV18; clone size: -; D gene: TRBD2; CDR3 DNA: TGTGCCAGCTCACCACCTGGACTAGCGGGAGCACCCTACGAGCAGTACTTC; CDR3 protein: CASSPPGLAGAPYEQYF